These 18 T cell receptor beta chains originate from one sample sequenced in a study of T cells in Graves' hyperthyroidism and ophthalmopathy. RNA transcripts yielded amplified TCR beta CDR3 regions. A set of HTBI primers served as the primers for a first-round RT-PCR of the TCR CDR3. TCRdb independently ran MiXCR on the multiplex PCR reads; one entry per CDR3 protein. The sample shows approximately 710,000 distinct CDR3 sequences, roughly 17% of them seen only once. Sequencing used blood. The receptors here all came from a man aged 45 to 65 with Graves' hyperthyroidism.

This clonotype was detected many times. The chain uses TRBV2 and TRBJ2-7; D is unresolved. V was trimmed by 0 bases and J by 2 bases, leaving 8 bases between them. The germline CDR1 and CDR2 sequences are SNHLY and FYNNEI. CDR3 length: 14 amino acids. The CDR3 sequence is CASSEATQAYEQYF. In DNA, the CDR3 is TGTGCCAGCAGTGAAGCGACTCAGGCCTACGAGCAGTACTTC. The full variable domain, its missing parts supplied by reference TRBV2 and TRBJ2-7, is EPEVTQTPSHQVTQMGQEVILRCVPISNHLYFYWYRQILGQKVEFLVSFYNNEISEKSEIFDDQFSVERPDGSNFTLKIRSTKLEDSAMYFCASSEATQAYEQYFGPGTRLTVT.

This clonotype was counted a few times. The rearrangement links TRBV18 to TRBJ1-5, with 10 bases lining up with TRBD1. Germline values: CDR1 KGHSH, CDR2 LQKENI. This CDR3 is 15 amino acids long. After removal of 4 bases from V and 6 bases from J, the junction contained 6 bases not matched to a gene. For the CDR3, the DNA is TGTGCCAGCTCACGAGGGACAGGGGATACTCAGCCCCAGCATTTT. It codes for CASSRGTGDTQPQHF.

The J gene is TRBJ2-5, the V gene TRBV11-2, with 9 bases fitting TRBD1. This CDR3 spans 14 amino acids. V was clipped by 5 bases and J by 2 bases; unmatched bases: 3. The V gene's germline CDR1 is SGHAT and CDR2 FQNNGV. The CDR3 loop is CASSVGTGQETQYF. CDR3 nucleotide sequence: TGTGCCAGCAGCGTTGGGACAGGGCAAGAGACCCAGTACTTC.

This clonotype has only a few counts. The genes are TRBV28 and TRBJ1-1, with 8 bases lining up with TRBD1. After removal of 3 bases from V and 5 bases from J, the junction contained 5 bases not matched to a gene. In germline, CDR1 is MDHEN, CDR2 SYDVKM. CDR3 size: 14 residues. CDR3 protein: CASSFQGALTEAFF. CDR3 in DNA: TGTGCCAGCAGTTTTCAGGGGGCTTTAACTGAAGCTTTCTTT.

This clonotype was counted many times. J is TRBJ2-7 and V is TRBV30; D gene uncertain. The CDR3 is made up of 12 amino acids. Germline V gene sequence: CDR1 GTSNPN, CDR2 SVGIG (reference sequence). Trimming stripped 3 bases from V and 2 bases from J, with 8 bases between. CDR3 coding DNA: TGTGCCTGGAGCGCGAGCACCTACGAGCAGTACTTC. This translates into CAWSASTYEQYF.

The chain joins TRBV19 to TRBJ2-1, with D maybe TRBD1 (5 bases). The CDR3 spans 13 residues. V lost 1 base and J lost 7, with 8 bases in between. The V gene's germline CDR1 is LNHDA and CDR2 SQIVND (reference sequence). Here the CDR3 DNA reads TGTGCCAGTAGTATAGGGGCAGGGAATGAGCAGTTCTTC. It codes for CASSIGAGNEQFF.

The sample holds many counts of this clonotype. The rearrangement joins TRBV10-3 to TRBJ1-6; 7 bases are shared with TRBD1. Per the germline V gene, CDR1 is ENHRY and CDR2 is SYGVKD. The CDR3 is made up of 15 amino acids. The V gene end was trimmed by 3 bases and the J gene end by 7 bases; junction bases not matched to a gene: 6. In DNA form, the CDR3 reads TGTGCCATCAGTGACCCCGGGACAGTAAATTCACCCCTCCACTTT. Encoded protein: CAISDPGTVNSPLHF.

The sample holds many counts of this clonotype. The V call is TRBV6-1, the J call TRBJ2-7; D uncertain. Trimming pared 1 base from V and 7 bases from J, leaving 17 bases between. This CDR3 spans 15 amino acids. CDR1 and CDR2 from the germline V gene are MNHNS and SASEGT. The CDR3 bases are TGTGCCAGCAGTGAAGACTACGGACGGCGCGTGGAGCAGTACTTC. Protein product: CASSEDYGRRVEQYF.

This clonotype was recorded at least ten times. CDR3 amino acids: CASSPLRETQYF. The DNA of the CDR3 is TGTGCCAGCAGTCCCCTCCGGGAGACCCAGTACTTC. The chain employs TRBV6-2 or TRBV6-3 and TRBJ2-5; D is unclear. The germline gives CDR1 MNHEY, CDR2 SVGEGT. The CDR3 consists of 12 residues. With 5 bases removed from V and 5 bases from J, the gap between germline ends came to 9 bases.

This clonotype was counted many times. The chain joins TRBV28 to TRBJ2-7; 7 bases line up with TRBD2. V shed 4 bases and J 7 bases; nucleotides not matched to a gene: 13. This CDR3 region has 15 residues. Germline CDR1 and CDR2: MDHEN and SYDVKM. CDR3 residues: CASSSLGEGRKEQYF. The CDR3 DNA follows: TGTGCCAGCAGTTCTCTAGGGGAGGGCCGAAAGGAGCAGTACTTC.

This clonotype turned up a few times. The chain employs TRBV5-1 and TRBJ1-3; D perhaps matches TRBD1 (6 bases). The CDR3 runs to 14 residues. V lost 4 bases, J lost 3 bases, and 11 bases lay in between. The germline CDR1 and CDR2 sequences are SGHRS and YFSETQ. Written as DNA, the CDR3 is TGCGCCAGCAGCGAAGGGGGTAGTGGAAACACCATATATTTT. Translated: CASSEGGSGNTIYF.

The chain links TRBV6-1 to TRBJ1-5, with TRBD1 identical over 8 bases. The germline V gene encodes CDR1 MNHNS and CDR2 SASEGT. V shed 5 bases, J shed 6 bases, and the junction held 9 bases outside the gene matches. The CDR3 runs to 15 residues. The CDR3: CASSTGTGWGQPQHF. The CDR3 DNA reads as TGTGCCAGCAGTACCGGGACAGGATGGGGTCAGCCCCAGCATTTT.

This clonotype has at least ten counts. The J gene is TRBJ2-7, the V gene TRBV11-2; D is perhaps TRBD2 (5 bases). Germline V lookup: CDR1 SGHAT, CDR2 FQNNGV. Trimming shortened V by 5 bases and J by 0 bases, and 17 bases separated the two germline ends. The CDR3 is made up of 16 amino acids. Written as DNA, the CDR3 is TGTGCCAGCAGCCCCTTTAGCGTTGTGACCTCCTACGAGCAGTACTTC. The encoded protein is CASSPFSVVTSYEQYF.

Many counts were recorded for this clonotype. The genes are TRBV11-2 and TRBJ2-7; TRBD1 matches at 7 bases. Germline trimming cut 5 bases from V and 4 bases from J; bases unmatched to any gene: 8. CDR1 and CDR2 (germline): SGHAT, FQNNGV. The CDR3 consists of 14 residues. This CDR3 reads CASSATGNWYEQYF. CDR3 nucleotides: TGTGCCAGCAGCGCGACAGGGAATTGGTACGAGCAGTACTTC. Using reference TRBV11-2 and TRBJ2-7 for the parts outside the CDR3, the full variable domain is EAGVAQSPRYKIIEKRQSVAFWCNPISGHATLYWYQQILGQGPKLLIQFQNNGVVDDSQLPKDRFSAERLKGVDSTLKIQPAKLEDSAVYLCASSATGNWYEQYFGPGTRLTVT.

This rearrangement joins TRBV19 to TRBJ2-1, with 13 bases fitting TRBD2. From germline, CDR1 is LNHDA and CDR2 SQIVND (reference sequence). V was pared by 9 bases and J by 7 bases, with 6 bases of the junction left unmatched. The CDR3 contains 14 residues. This CDR3 is CASRTSGSGNEQFF. The CDR3 DNA sequence: TGTGCCAGCCGGACTAGCGGGAGCGGTAATGAGCAGTTCTTC.

This clonotype showed up just a few times. This chain joins TRBV10-1 and TRBJ2-2, with TRBD1 matching 8 bases. Germline CDR1 and CDR2: WNHNN and SYGVQD (reference sequence). J lost 4 bases, V lost 5 bases, and 3 bases had no gene match. This CDR3 region has 14 residues. CDR3 loop: CASSKDRVTGELFF. The CDR3, as DNA: TGCGCCAGCAGTAAGGACAGGGTCACCGGGGAGCTGTTTTTT.

In its sample, this clonotype was seen many times. The CDR3 loop is CASSYRQTQYF. The CDR3 region has the DNA TGTGCCAGCAGTTACCGGCAGACCCAGTACTTC. This chain joins TRBV6-5 and TRBJ2-5; D is ambiguous. Germline CDR1 MNHEY, CDR2 SVGAGI. The CDR3 runs to 11 residues. With 2 bases removed from V and 6 bases from J, the gap between germline ends came to 4 bases.

This clonotype appeared many times. The rearrangement links TRBV11-2 to TRBJ2-7, with D perhaps TRBD1 (6 bases). Germline V lookup: CDR1 SGHAT, CDR2 FQNNGV. V was cut by 0 bases and J by 3 bases, with 12 bases left in between. This CDR3 has 15 residues. The CDR3 sequence: CASSLDPTGIYEQYF. CDR3 nucleotides: TGTGCCAGCAGCTTAGATCCTACAGGGATCTACGAGCAGTACTTC.